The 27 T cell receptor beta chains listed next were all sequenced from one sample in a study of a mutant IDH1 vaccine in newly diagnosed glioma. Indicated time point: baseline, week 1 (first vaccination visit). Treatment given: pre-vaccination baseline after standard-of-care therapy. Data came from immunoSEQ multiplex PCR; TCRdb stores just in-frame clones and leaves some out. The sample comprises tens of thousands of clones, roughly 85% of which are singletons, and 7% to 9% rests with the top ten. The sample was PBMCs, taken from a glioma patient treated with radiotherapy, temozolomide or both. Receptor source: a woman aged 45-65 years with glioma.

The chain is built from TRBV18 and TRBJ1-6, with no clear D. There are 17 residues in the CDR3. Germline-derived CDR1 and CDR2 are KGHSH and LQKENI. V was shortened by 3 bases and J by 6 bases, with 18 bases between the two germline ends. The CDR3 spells CASSPERMEVLNSPLHF. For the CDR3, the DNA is TGTGCCAGCTCACCGGAAAGAATGGAGGTTCTTAATTCACCCCTCCACTTT.

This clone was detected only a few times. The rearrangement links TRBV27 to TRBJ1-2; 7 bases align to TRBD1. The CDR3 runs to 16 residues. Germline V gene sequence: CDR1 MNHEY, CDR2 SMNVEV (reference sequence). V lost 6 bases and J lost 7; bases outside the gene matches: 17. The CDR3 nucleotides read TGTGCCAGCAGGCCGGCCCGGGACAGCCTAAGGGCTGGCTACACCTTC. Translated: CASRPARDSLRAGYTF.

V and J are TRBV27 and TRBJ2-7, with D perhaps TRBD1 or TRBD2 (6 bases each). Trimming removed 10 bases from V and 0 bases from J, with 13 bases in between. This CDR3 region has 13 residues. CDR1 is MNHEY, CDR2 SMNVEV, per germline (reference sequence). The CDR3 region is CATRTGASYEQYF. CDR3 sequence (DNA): TGTGCCACCCGTACGGGGGCCTCCTACGAGCAGTACTTC.

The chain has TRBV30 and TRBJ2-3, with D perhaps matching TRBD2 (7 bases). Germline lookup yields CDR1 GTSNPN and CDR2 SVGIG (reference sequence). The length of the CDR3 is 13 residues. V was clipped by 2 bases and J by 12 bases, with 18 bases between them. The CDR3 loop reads CAWSPDYREGQYF. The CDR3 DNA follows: TGTGCCTGGAGTCCCGACTACAGGGAGGGACAGTATTTT.

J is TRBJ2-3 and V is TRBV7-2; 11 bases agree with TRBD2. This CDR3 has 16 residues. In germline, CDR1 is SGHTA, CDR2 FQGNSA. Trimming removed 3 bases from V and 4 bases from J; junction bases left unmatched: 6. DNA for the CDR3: TGTGCCAGCAGCTTTGTCCTAGCGGGGGGCTCAGATACGCAGTATTTT. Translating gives CASSFVLAGGSDTQYF.

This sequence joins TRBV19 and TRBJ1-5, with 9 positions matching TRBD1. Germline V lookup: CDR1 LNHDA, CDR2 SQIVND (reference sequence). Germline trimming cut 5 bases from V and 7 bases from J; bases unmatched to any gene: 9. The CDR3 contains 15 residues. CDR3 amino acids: CASSLTGGDMQPQHF. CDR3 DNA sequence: TGTGCCAGTAGTTTGACAGGGGGGGATATGCAGCCCCAGCATTTT.

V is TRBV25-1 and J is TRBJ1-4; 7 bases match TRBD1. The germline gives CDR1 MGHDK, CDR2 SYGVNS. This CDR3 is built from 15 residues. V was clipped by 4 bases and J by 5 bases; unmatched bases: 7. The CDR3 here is CASSGLRGQNEKLFF. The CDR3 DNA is TGTGCCAGCAGTGGGCTTAGGGGACAGAATGAAAAACTGTTTTTT.

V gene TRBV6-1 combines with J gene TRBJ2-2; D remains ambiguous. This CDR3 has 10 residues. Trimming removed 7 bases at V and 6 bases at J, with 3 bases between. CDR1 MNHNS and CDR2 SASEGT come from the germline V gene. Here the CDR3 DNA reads TGTGCCAGCACAGCCGGGGAGCTGTTTTTT. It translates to CASTAGELFF.

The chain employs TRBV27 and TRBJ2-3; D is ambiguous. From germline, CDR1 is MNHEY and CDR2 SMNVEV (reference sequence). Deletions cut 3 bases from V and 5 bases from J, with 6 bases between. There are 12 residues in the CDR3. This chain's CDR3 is CASSFPGDTQYF. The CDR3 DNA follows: TGTGCCAGCAGTTTTCCGGGAGATACGCAGTATTTT.

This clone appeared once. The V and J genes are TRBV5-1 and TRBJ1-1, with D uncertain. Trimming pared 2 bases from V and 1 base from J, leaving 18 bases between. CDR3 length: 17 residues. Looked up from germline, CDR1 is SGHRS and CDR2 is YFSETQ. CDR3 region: CASSFGRRPLRNTEAFF. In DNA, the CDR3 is TGCGCCAGCAGCTTCGGTCGTAGGCCATTAAGGAACACTGAAGCTTTCTTT.

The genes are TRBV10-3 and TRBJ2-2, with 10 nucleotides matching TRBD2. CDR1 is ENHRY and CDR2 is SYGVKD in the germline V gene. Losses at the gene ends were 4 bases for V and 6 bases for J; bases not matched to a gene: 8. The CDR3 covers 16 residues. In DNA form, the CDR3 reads TGTGCCATCAGTGGACAAGCGGGGGGGCTGGCCGGGGAGCTGTTTTTT. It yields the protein CAISGQAGGLAGELFF.

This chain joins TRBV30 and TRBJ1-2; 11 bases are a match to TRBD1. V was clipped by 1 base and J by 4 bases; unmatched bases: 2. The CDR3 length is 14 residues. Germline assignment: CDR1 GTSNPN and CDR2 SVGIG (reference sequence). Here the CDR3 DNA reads TGTGCCTGGAGTGGAGGACAGGGGGCCTATGGCTACACCTTC. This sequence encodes CAWSGGQGAYGYTF.

The CDR3 reads CASSQVDRVNTEAFF. The CDR3, as DNA: TGCGCCAGCAGCCAGGTAGACAGGGTGAACACTGAAGCTTTCTTT. The gene calls are TRBV4-3 and TRBJ1-1, with 7 bases that match TRBD1. This CDR3 is 15 amino acids long. Germline loops: CDR1 LGHNA, CDR2 YSLEER. V gave up 3 bases and J gave up 0 bases; unmatched junction bases: 4.

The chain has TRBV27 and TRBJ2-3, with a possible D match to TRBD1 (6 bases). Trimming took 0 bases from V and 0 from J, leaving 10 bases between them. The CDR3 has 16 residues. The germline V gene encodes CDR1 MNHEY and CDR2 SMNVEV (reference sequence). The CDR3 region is CASSLSRTGSTDTQYF. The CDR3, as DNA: TGTGCCAGCAGTTTATCACGTACAGGGAGCACAGATACGCAGTATTTT.

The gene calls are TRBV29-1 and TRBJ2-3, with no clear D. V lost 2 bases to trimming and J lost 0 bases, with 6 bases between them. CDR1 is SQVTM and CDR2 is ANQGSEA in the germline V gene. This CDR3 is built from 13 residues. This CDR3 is CSVETSSTDTQYF. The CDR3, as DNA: TGCAGCGTTGAAACAAGTAGCACAGATACGCAGTATTTT.

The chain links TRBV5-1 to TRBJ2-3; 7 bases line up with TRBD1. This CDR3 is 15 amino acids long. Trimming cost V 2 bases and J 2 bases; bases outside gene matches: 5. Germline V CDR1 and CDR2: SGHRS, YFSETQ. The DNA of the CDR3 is TGCGCCAGCAGCTTAAGGGACAGTGCCACAGATACGCAGTATTTT. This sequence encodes CASSLRDSATDTQYF.

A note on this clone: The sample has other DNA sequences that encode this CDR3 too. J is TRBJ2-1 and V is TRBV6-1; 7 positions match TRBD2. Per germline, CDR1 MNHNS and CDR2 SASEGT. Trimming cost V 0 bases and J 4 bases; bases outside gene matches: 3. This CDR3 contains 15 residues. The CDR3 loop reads CASSEAGGSYNEQFF. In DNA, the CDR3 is TGTGCCAGCAGTGAAGCGGGGGGGTCTTACAATGAGCAGTTCTTC.

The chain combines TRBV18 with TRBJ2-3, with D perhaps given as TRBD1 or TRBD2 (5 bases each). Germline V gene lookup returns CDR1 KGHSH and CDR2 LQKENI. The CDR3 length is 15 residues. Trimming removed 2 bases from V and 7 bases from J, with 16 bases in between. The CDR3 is CASSPTEQQDYTQYF. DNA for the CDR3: TGTGCCAGCTCACCAACGGAACAACAGGACTATACGCAGTATTTT. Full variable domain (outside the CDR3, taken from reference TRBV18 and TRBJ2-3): NAGVMQNPRHLVRRRGQEARLRCSPMKGHSHVYWYRQLPEEGLKFMVYLQKENIIDESGMPKERFSAEFPKEGPSILRIQQVVRGDSAAYFCASSPTEQQDYTQYFGPGTRLTVL.

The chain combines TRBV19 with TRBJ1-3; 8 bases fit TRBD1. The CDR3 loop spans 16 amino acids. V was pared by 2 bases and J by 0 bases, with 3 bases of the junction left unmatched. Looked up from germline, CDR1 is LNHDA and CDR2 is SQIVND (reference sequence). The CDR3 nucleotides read TGTGCCAGTAGTATATTTACAGGGGGCTCTGGAAACACCATATATTTT. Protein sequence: CASSIFTGGSGNTIYF.

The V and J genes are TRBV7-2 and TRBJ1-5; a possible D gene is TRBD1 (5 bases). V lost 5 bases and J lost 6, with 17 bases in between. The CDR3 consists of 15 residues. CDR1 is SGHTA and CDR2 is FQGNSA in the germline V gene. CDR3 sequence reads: CASSPGIDTGQPQHF. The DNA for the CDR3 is TGTGCCAGCAGCCCCGGGATCGACACAGGTCAGCCCCAGCATTTT.

The DNA of the CDR3 is TGTGCCAGCAGTTCGACGACAGGGATAAATTCACCCCTCCACTTT. Residues: CASSSTTGINSPLHF. The chain recombines TRBV6-5 with TRBJ1-6; 7 bases align to TRBD1. Looked up from germline, CDR1 is MNHEY and CDR2 is SVGAGI. Unmatched junction bases numbered 7, after V lost 4 bases and J lost 7 bases. The CDR3 has 15 amino acids.

The CDR3, as DNA: TGTGCCAGCACCCTCGGACCGACGCTGGGCGGGGAGCTGTTTTTT. Residues: CASTLGPTLGGELFF. This chain links TRBV2 with TRBJ2-2, with no clear D. This CDR3 contains 15 residues. V shed 7 bases and J shed 7 bases, with 19 bases lying between them. Germline V gene sequence: CDR1 SNHLY, CDR2 FYNNEI. Full variable domain (remainder filled in from reference TRBV2 and TRBJ2-2): EPEVTQTPSHQVTQMGQEVILRCVPISNHLYFYWYRQILGQKVEFLVSFYNNEISEKSEIFDDQFSVERPDGSNFTLKIRSTKLEDSAMYFCASTLGPTLGGELFFGEGSRLTVL.

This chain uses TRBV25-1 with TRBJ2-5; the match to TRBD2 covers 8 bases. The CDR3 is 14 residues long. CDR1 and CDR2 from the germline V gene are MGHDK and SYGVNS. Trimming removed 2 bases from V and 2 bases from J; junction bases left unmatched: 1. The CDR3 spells CASSERLAQETQYF. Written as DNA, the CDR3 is TGTGCCAGCAGTGAAAGACTAGCGCAAGAGACCCAGTACTTC.

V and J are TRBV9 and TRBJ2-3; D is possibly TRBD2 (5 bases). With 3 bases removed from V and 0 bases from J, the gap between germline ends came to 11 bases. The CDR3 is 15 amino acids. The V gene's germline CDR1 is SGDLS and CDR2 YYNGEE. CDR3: CASSGSVSSTDTQYF. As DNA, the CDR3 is TGTGCCAGCAGCGGTAGCGTTTCTAGCACAGATACGCAGTATTTT.

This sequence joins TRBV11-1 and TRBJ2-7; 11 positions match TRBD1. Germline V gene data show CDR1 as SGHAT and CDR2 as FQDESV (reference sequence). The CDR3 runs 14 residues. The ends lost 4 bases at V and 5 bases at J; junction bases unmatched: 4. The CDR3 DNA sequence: TGTGCCAGCAGCTGGGACAGGGGGAGGAACGAGCAGTACTTC. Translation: CASSWDRGRNEQYF.

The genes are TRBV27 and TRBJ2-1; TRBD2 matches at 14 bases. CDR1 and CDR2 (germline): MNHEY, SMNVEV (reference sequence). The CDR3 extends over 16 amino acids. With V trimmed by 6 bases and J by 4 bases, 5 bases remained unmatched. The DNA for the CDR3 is TGTGCCAGCAGGGGACTAGCGGGGGCTTTTTACAATGAGCAGTTCTTC. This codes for CASRGLAGAFYNEQFF.

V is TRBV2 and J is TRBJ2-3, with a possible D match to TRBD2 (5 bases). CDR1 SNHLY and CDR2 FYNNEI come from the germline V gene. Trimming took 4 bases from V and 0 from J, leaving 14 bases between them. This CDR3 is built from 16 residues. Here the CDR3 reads CASSGGLPTSTDTQYF. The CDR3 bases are TGTGCCAGCAGTGGAGGGCTACCGACTAGCACAGATACGCAGTATTTT.